What follows describes a single T cell receptor beta chain. The data were obtained in a study of blood T cell repertoires in COVID-19. Study details: T cells, B-cell-depleted T cells, or PBMCs supplied cDNA or gDNA.

Either two negative PCRs, clearance, or symptom resolution qualified Cohort 3 donors as recovered. V was clipped by 5 bases and J by 0 bases; unmatched bases: 9. The CDR3 has 16 amino acids. Germline CDR1 MNHEY, CDR2 SMNVEV (reference sequence). TCRdb's table, derived via immunoSEQ multiplex PCR, lists solely in-frame clones and lacks some. The repertoire includes around 470,000 clones, 90% of them detected once, and less than 0.75% sits in the top ten. This receptor was identified in a man aged 18 to 30 who had recovered from COVID-19. This chain connects TRBV27 to TRBJ1-2; 7 nucleotides match TRBD1. The sequenced sample was PBMCs or T cells enriched from blood (not recorded which). In DNA form, the CDR3 reads TGTGCCAGCAGTCCAGGGGGGACTGCTACTAACTATGGCTACACCTTC. This sequence encodes CASSPGGTATNYGYTF.